This TCR beta chain comes out of a study of control samples from healthy donors and cancer patients. TCRdb's copy holds only in-frame clones and misses some; the assay was immunoSEQ multiplex PCR. Altogether about 170,000 clones are present, roughly nine tenths being singletons, with the ten largest covering more than 1.3%. The V gene end was trimmed by 4 bases and the J gene end by 5 bases; junction bases not matched to a gene: 17. From germline, CDR1 is SEHNR and CDR2 FQNEAQ (reference sequence). The CDR3 has 18 amino acids. The sample comprised blood. The sequence derives from a woman between 25 and 40 years old in good health. The rearrangement uses TRBV7-9 and TRBJ1-1, with 9 bases fitting TRBD1. Here the CDR3 reads CASSSFGGTGGAGTEAFF. The CDR3 DNA sequence: TGTGCCAGCAGCTCTTTTGGGGGTACAGGGGGCGCAGGGACTGAAGCTTTCTTT.